This TCR beta chain was identified in a study of T cell repertoires in cytomegalovirus infection. At the level of the study: Shared public TCR beta signatures pointed to both CMV infection and a matching HLA type.

Trimming at V came to 4 bases and at J to 1 base, leaving 5 bases not matched to a gene. Looked up from germline, CDR1 is SGHTA and CDR2 is FQGNSA. The CDR3 length is 15 residues. This clonotype was recorded many times. TCRdb reanalysed the reads using MiXCR and keeps one entry per CDR3 protein. This table has around 550,000 distinct CDR3 sequences, more than 20% appearing once. The sequence derives from a human donor in good health (CMV status not recorded). Some clones in this sample may be carry-over from other donors' samples. The sequenced sample was PBMCs. The chain combines TRBV7-2 with TRBJ1-1, with 8 bases that match TRBD1. The CDR3 is CASSYGTGWNTEAFF. The DNA of the CDR3 is TGTGCCAGCAGCTACGGGACAGGATGGAACACTGAAGCTTTCTTT. Using reference TRBV7-2 and TRBJ1-1 for the parts outside the CDR3, the full variable domain is GAGVSQSPSNKVTEKGKDVELRCDPISGHTALYWYRQSLGQGLEFLIYFQGNSAPDKSGLPSDRFSAERTGGSVSTLTIQRTQQEDSAVYLCASSYGTGWNTEAFFGQGTRLTVV.